This T cell receptor (beta chain) comes out of a study of blood T cells in healthy people across ages. With regard to this clonotype: The germline gene is not matched at one end of the junction; a read error may be the cause.

The CDR3 sequence is 12 residues long. Germline CDR1 reads MNHNY; CDR2 reads SVGAGI (reference sequence). Then a second PCR, running about 6 to 12 cycles, was carried out with a sample-barcoded 5' primer and a J-beta primer mix. TCRdb reprocessed the 5' RACE reads with MiXCR, giving one entry per CDR3 protein. The table lists 1.6 million or so distinct CDR3 sequences, roughly 32% of them singletons. The V call is TRBV6-6, the J call TRBJ2-1, with D maybe TRBD2 (5 bases). The TCR comes from a woman aged 25 to 45 in good health. The sequenced sample was blood. The DNA of the CDR3 is TGTGCCGGCAGTTACAGAGGGAATGAGCAGTTCTTC. Amino acid sequence: CAGSYRGNEQFF.